One sample yielded the 18 T cell receptor beta chains listed below, sequenced in a study of cytomegalovirus exposure and HLA in healthy donors. Vbeta (60) and Jbeta (13) primers were used in the PCR. Sequenced by immunoSEQ multiplex PCR; TCRdb stores in-frame clones only, minus some. The profile shows about 130,000 clones, approximately 80% of them singletons. Material: PBMCs. These receptors came from a woman between 35 and 50 years old in good health and CMV-seronegative.

J is TRBJ1-5 and V is TRBV6-1; a weak D match, TRBD1 (5 bases). The CDR3 loop spans 16 amino acids. Trimming took off 2 bases at V and 2 bases at J, with 13 bases between the two ends. Looked up from germline, CDR1 is MNHNS and CDR2 is SASEGT. The CDR3 DNA is TGTGCCAGCAGTGAAATACGGGGGATGCGCAATCAGCCCCAGCATTTT. Its translation is CASSEIRGMRNQPQHF.

This chain connects TRBV10-3 to TRBJ2-1; D may be TRBD1 (6 bases). Germline values: CDR1 ENHRY, CDR2 SYGVKD. Trimming cost V 9 bases and J 5 bases, with 17 bases left between them. This CDR3 contains 14 residues. CDR3 bases: TGTGCCATTAGCAAGGGGGAAAAGGACAATGAGCAGTTCTTC. As protein: CAISKGEKDNEQFF.

The chain carries TRBV9 and TRBJ1-2; tentatively, D is TRBD1 (6 bases). The CDR3 contains 15 residues. V gave up 3 bases and J gave up 6 bases, with 18 bases separating them. Germline CDR1 reads SGDLS; CDR2 reads YYNGEE. CDR3: CASSAGGGGSHGYTF. The DNA of the CDR3 is TGTGCCAGCAGCGCCGGAGGGGGGGGCTCCCATGGCTACACCTTC.

The count of this clone is one. The J gene is TRBJ1-6, the V gene TRBV5-6, with 9 nucleotides matching TRBD1. V lost 1 base, J lost 7 bases, and 3 bases stayed unmatched. Germline assignment: CDR1 SGHDT and CDR2 YYEEEE. The CDR3 length is 15 residues. In nucleotides, the CDR3 is TGTGCCAGCAGCTTGCCGGGACAGGGCAATTCACCCCTCCACTTT. Protein product: CASSLPGQGNSPLHF. The whole variable domain, remainder taken from reference TRBV5-6 and TRBJ1-6, is DAGVTQSPTHLIKTRGQQVTLRCSPKSGHDTVSWYQQALGQGPQFIFQYYEEEERQRGNFPDRFSGHQFPNYSSELNVNALLLGDSALYLCASSLPGQGNSPLHFGNGTRLTVT.

The chain uses TRBV18 and TRBJ2-5, with TRBD1 identical over 8 bases. Germline CDR1 reads KGHSH; CDR2 reads LQKENI. V trimming: 1 base; J trimming: 2 bases; junction bases outside the gene matches: 3. The CDR3 has 15 amino acids. The CDR3 sequence is CASSPLQGGQETQYF. The CDR3, as DNA: TGTGCCAGCTCACCACTACAGGGGGGACAAGAGACCCAGTACTTC.

The rearrangement joins TRBV19 to TRBJ2-5; 9 bases are a match to TRBD1. The length of the CDR3 is 14 residues. Germline V gene sequence: CDR1 LNHDA, CDR2 SQIVND (reference sequence). V gave up 5 bases and J gave up 5 bases; unmatched junction bases: 6. CDR3 amino acids: CASSPQGAVETQYF. CDR3 DNA sequence: TGTGCCAGTAGTCCACAGGGGGCAGTCGAGACCCAGTACTTC.

This rearrangement joins TRBV27 to TRBJ2-5, with TRBD2 as a possible D gene (6 bases). Germline values: CDR1 MNHEY, CDR2 SMNVEV (reference sequence). The V end lost 1 base, the J end lost 1 base, and 10 bases lay between the germline ends. The CDR3 contains 15 residues. CDR3: CASSLFPGVQETQYF. CDR3 nucleotide sequence: TGTGCCAGCAGTTTATTTCCGGGAGTCCAAGAGACCCAGTACTTC.

V is TRBV2 and J is TRBJ1-1; D ambiguous. The V and J ends lost 6 bases and 8 bases respectively, with 10 bases between them. Per the germline V gene, CDR1 is SNHLY and CDR2 is FYNNEI. The CDR3 totals 11 residues. CDR3 loop: CASSTTREAFF. Written as DNA, the CDR3 is TGTGCCAGCAGCACTACACGGGAAGCTTTCTTT.

This chain joins TRBV19 and TRBJ2-6; TRBD1 aligns across 9 bases. Per the germline V gene, CDR1 is LNHDA and CDR2 is SQIVND (reference sequence). The CDR3 runs to 17 residues. V was clipped by 6 bases and J by 2 bases; unmatched bases: 8. CDR3 in DNA: TGTGCCAGTAGATCGGACAGGGGTACGGCTGGGGCCAACGTCCTGACTTTC. Translating gives CASRSDRGTAGANVLTF.

The chain combines TRBV10-3 with TRBJ1-4; D is ambiguous. The germline V and J ends were trimmed by 4 bases and 5 bases, with 11 bases remaining between them. Germline values: CDR1 ENHRY, CDR2 SYGVKD. There are 14 residues in the CDR3. The CDR3 DNA reads as TGTGCCATCAGTGTAGAGAATTCCAATGAAAAACTGTTTTTT. Protein sequence: CAISVENSNEKLFF.

The chain couples TRBV19 to TRBJ2-1; D is unresolved. CDR3 length: 15 amino acids. Germline-derived CDR1 and CDR2 are LNHDA and SQIVND (reference sequence). Trimming removed 5 bases from V and 0 bases from J, with 11 bases in between. In DNA, the CDR3 is TGTGCCAGTAGTGTAATTAAGAGCTCCTACAATGAGCAGTTCTTC. Its translation is CASSVIKSSYNEQFF.

This rearrangement joins TRBV6-5 to TRBJ1-6; a possible D gene is TRBD1 (5 bases). CDR3 length: 15 amino acids. The germline V gene encodes CDR1 MNHEY and CDR2 SVGAGI. V lost 2 bases and J lost 5, with 10 bases in between. The CDR3 nucleotides read TGTGCCAGCAGTTACCGCCAGGGAAATAATTCACCCCTCCACTTT. It codes for CASSYRQGNNSPLHF.

The chain recombines TRBV7-2 with TRBJ1-1; no firm D call. Per the germline V gene, CDR1 is SGHTA and CDR2 is FQGNSA. The length of the CDR3 is 14 residues. The V and J ends lost 0 bases and 6 bases respectively, with 11 bases between them. The CDR3 loop reads CASSLAPGGPEAFF. The CDR3 DNA sequence: TGTGCCAGCAGCTTAGCGCCCGGTGGGCCTGAAGCTTTCTTT.

This rearrangement joins TRBV5-4 to TRBJ2-7; tentative D call: TRBD1 (5 bases). Trimming took 4 bases from V and 2 from J, leaving 10 bases between them. The CDR3 consists of 13 residues. Germline values: CDR1 SGHNT, CDR2 YYREEE (reference sequence). This chain's CDR3 is CASSKGPAYEQYF. CDR3 DNA: TGTGCCAGCAGCAAGGGGCCAGCCTACGAGCAGTACTTC.

This clone was observed once. CDR3 DNA sequence: TGCGCCAGCAGCCAAGACTGGCAGGGGATATACTACGAGCAGTACTTC. Its translation: CASSQDWQGIYYEQYF. The rearrangement uses TRBV4-3 and TRBJ2-7, with TRBD1 as a possible D gene (6 bases). Germline-derived CDR1 and CDR2 are LGHNA and YSLEER. This CDR3 region has 16 residues. With 0 bases removed from V and 3 bases from J, the gap between germline ends came to 15 bases.

This clone was recorded once. V usage is TRBV9 and J usage is TRBJ1-2, with D perhaps TRBD1 (6 bases). CDR1 and CDR2 (germline): SGDLS, YYNGEE. CDR3 length: 12 amino acids. Trimming pared 3 bases from V and 8 bases from J, leaving 11 bases between. CDR3 sequence reads: CASSGRTDGYTF. In DNA form, the CDR3 reads TGTGCCAGCAGCGGACGGACAGACGGCTACACCTTC.

The chain is built from TRBV4-2 and TRBJ1-2, with 10 bases lining up with TRBD1. V lost 4 bases to trimming and J lost 8 bases; unmatched junction nucleotides: 10. CDR3 length: 15 residues. Germline CDR1 and CDR2: LGHNA and YNFKEQ. CDR3: CASSPNAGTGDGYTF. CDR3 DNA: TGTGCCAGCAGCCCGAACGCCGGGACAGGGGACGGCTACACCTTC.

The chain couples TRBV6-5 to TRBJ2-4; D is possibly TRBD1 (6 bases). This CDR3 spans 14 amino acids. Germline lookup yields CDR1 MNHEY and CDR2 SVGAGI. The ends were cut back, 0 bases at V and 9 bases at J, with 12 bases in the middle. The DNA for the CDR3 is TGTGCCAGCAGTTACTCGGTGGGCAGGGGCATTCAGTACTTC. Amino acid sequence: CASSYSVGRGIQYF.